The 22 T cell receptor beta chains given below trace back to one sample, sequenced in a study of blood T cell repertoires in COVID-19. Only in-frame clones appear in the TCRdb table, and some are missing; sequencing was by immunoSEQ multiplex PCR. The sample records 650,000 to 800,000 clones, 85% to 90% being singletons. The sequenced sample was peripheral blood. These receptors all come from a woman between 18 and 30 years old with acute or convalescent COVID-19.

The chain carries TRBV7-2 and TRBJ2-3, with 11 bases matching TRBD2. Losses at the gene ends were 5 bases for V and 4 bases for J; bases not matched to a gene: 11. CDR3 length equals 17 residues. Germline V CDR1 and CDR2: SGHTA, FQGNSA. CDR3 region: CASSHLGGTSGSDTQYF. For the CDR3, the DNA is TGTGCCAGCAGCCATCTAGGTGGGACTAGCGGATCAGATACGCAGTATTTT.

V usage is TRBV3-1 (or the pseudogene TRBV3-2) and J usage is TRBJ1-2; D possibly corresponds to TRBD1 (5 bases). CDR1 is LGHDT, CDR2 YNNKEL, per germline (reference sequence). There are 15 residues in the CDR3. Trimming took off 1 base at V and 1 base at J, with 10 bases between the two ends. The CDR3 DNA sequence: TGTGCCAGCAGCCAAGGGACGGGGGTTAACTATGGCTACACCTTC. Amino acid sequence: CASSQGTGVNYGYTF.

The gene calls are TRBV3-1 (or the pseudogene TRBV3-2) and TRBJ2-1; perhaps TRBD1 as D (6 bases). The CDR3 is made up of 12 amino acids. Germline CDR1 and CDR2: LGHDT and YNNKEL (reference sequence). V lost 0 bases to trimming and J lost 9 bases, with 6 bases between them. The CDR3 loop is CASSQDRGEQFF. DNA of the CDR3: TGTGCCAGCAGCCAAGACAGGGGTGAGCAGTTCTTC.

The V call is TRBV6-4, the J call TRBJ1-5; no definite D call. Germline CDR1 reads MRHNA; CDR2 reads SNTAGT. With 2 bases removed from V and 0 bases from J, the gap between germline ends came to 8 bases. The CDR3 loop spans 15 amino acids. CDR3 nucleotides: TGTGCCAGCAGTGACCGGGGTCTTAGCAATCAGCCCCAGCATTTT. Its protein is CASSDRGLSNQPQHF.

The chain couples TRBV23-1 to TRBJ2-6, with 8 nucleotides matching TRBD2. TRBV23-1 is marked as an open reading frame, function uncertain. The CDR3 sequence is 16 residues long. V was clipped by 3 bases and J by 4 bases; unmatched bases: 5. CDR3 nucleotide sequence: TGCGCCAGCAGTCACCCGGGGGGGGACGGGGCCAACGTCCTGACTTTC. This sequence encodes CASSHPGGDGANVLTF.

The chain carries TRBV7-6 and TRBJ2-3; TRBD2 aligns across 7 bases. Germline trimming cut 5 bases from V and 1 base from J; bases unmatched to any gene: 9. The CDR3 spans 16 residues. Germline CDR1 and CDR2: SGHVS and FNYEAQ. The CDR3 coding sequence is TGTGCCAGCAGCCGTTCCAGGGCGGGGGGCACAGATACGCAGTATTTT. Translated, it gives CASSRSRAGGTDTQYF.

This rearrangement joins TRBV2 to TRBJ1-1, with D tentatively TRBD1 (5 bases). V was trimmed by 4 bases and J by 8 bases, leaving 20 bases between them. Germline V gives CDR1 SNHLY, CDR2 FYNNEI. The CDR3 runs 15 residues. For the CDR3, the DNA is TGTGCCAGCAGTGGATGGGGTAGGGAACAGGACGAAGCTTTCTTT. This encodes CASSGWGREQDEAFF.

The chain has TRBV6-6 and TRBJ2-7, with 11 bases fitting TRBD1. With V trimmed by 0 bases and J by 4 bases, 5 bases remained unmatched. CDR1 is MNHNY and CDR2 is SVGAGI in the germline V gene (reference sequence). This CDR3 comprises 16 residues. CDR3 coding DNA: TGTGCCAGCAGTTACTCGAAGGGACAGGGGGTGTACGAGCAGTACTTC. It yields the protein CASSYSKGQGVYEQYF.

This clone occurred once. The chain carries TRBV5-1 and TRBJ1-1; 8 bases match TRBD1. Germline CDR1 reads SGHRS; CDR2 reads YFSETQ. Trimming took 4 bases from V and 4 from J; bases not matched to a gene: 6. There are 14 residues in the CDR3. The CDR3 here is CASSKDRVATEAFF. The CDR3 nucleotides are TGCGCCAGCAGCAAGGACAGGGTGGCCACTGAAGCTTTCTTT.

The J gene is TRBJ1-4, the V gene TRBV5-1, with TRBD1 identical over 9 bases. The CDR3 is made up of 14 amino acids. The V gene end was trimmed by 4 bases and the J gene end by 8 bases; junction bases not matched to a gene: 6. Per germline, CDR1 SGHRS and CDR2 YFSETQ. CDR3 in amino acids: CASSGQGIGEKLFF. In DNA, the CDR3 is TGCGCCAGCAGCGGACAGGGGATAGGGGAAAAACTGTTTTTT.

The CDR3 DNA reads TGTGCCAGCAGTGTAGGGGCAGGGGGACTCGAAGAGACCCAGTACTTC. This encodes CASSVGAGGLEETQYF. The V gene is TRBV25-1, the J gene TRBJ2-5, with D tentatively TRBD1 (7 bases). Germline CDR1 reads MGHDK; CDR2 reads SYGVNS. Trimming removed 4 bases at V and 3 bases at J, with 18 bases between. The CDR3 is made up of 16 amino acids.

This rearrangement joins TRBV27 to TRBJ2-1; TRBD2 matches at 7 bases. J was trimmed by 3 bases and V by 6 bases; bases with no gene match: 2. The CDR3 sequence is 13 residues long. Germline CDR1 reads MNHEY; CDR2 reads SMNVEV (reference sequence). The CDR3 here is CASSRGDYNEQFF. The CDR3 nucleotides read TGTGCCAGCAGCCGGGGGGACTACAATGAGCAGTTCTTC.

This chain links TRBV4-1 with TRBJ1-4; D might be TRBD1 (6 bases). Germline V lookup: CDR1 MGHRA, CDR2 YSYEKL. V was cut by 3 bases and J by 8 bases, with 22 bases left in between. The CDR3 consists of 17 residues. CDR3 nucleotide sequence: TGCGCCAGCAGCCAGGACGCTCGGGGGGGCGGAGGGGAAAAACTGTTTTTT. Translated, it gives CASSQDARGGGGEKLFF.

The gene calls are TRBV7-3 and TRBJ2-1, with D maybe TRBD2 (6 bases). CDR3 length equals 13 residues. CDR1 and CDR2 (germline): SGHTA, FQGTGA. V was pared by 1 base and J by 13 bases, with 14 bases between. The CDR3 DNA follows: TGTGCCAGCAGCTTAATTGCGGGGTGGAATCAGTTCTTC. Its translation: CASSLIAGWNQFF.

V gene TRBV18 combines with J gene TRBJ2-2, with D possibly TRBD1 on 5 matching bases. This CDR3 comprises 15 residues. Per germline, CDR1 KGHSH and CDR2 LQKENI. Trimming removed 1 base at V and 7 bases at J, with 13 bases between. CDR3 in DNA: TGTGCCAGCTCACCACAGGGGTCGGTCAGCGGGGAGCTGTTTTTT. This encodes CASSPQGSVSGELFF.

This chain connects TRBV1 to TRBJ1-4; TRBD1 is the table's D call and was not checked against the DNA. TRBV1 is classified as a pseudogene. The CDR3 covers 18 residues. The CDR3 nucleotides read TGCACCAGCAGCCAAGTGGAGACAGAACTTGCAACTAATGAAAAACTGTTTTTT. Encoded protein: CTSSQVETELATNEKLFF.

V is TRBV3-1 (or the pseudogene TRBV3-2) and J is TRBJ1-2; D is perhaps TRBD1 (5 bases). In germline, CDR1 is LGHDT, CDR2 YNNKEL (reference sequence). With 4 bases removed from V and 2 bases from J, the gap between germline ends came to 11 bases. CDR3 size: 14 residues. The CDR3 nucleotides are TGTGCCAGCAGCCGTTGGACAAGAAACTATGGCTACACCTTC. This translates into CASSRWTRNYGYTF.

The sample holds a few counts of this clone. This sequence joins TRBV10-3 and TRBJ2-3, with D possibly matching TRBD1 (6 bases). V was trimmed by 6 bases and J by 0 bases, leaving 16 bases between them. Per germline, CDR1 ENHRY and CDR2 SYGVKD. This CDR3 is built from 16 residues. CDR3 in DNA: TGTGCCATCAGGGATGAGGACAGCCCTAGCACAGATACGCAGTATTTT. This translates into CAIRDEDSPSTDTQYF.

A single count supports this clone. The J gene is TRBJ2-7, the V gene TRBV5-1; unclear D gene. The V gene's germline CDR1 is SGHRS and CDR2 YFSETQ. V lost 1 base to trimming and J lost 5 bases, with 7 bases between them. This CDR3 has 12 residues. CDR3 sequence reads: CASSLNSDEQYF. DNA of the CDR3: TGCGCCAGCAGCTTGAATTCTGACGAGCAGTACTTC.

CDR3 in DNA: TGTGCCAGCAGCCGGACAGGGCCGAACACTGAAGCTTTCTTT. This encodes CASSRTGPNTEAFF. The rearrangement uses TRBV5-4 and TRBJ1-1, with 8 bases aligning to TRBD1. From germline, CDR1 is SGHNT and CDR2 YYREEE (reference sequence). Trimming removed 4 bases from V and 1 base from J; junction bases left unmatched: 3. This CDR3 is 14 amino acids long.

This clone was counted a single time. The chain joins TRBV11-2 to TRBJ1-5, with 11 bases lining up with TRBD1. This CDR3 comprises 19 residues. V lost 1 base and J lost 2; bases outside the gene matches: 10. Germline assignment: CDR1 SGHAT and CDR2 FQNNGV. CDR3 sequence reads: CASSLGDRGWIEGNQPQHF. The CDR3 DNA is TGTGCCAGCAGCTTAGGGGACAGGGGGTGGATAGAGGGCAATCAGCCCCAGCATTTT.

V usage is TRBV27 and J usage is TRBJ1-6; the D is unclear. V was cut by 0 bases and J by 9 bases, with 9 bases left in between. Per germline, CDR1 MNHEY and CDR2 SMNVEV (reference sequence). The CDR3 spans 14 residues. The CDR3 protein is CASSLSGRFSPLHF. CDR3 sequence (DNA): TGTGCCAGCAGTTTATCGGGCAGGTTTTCACCCCTCCACTTT.